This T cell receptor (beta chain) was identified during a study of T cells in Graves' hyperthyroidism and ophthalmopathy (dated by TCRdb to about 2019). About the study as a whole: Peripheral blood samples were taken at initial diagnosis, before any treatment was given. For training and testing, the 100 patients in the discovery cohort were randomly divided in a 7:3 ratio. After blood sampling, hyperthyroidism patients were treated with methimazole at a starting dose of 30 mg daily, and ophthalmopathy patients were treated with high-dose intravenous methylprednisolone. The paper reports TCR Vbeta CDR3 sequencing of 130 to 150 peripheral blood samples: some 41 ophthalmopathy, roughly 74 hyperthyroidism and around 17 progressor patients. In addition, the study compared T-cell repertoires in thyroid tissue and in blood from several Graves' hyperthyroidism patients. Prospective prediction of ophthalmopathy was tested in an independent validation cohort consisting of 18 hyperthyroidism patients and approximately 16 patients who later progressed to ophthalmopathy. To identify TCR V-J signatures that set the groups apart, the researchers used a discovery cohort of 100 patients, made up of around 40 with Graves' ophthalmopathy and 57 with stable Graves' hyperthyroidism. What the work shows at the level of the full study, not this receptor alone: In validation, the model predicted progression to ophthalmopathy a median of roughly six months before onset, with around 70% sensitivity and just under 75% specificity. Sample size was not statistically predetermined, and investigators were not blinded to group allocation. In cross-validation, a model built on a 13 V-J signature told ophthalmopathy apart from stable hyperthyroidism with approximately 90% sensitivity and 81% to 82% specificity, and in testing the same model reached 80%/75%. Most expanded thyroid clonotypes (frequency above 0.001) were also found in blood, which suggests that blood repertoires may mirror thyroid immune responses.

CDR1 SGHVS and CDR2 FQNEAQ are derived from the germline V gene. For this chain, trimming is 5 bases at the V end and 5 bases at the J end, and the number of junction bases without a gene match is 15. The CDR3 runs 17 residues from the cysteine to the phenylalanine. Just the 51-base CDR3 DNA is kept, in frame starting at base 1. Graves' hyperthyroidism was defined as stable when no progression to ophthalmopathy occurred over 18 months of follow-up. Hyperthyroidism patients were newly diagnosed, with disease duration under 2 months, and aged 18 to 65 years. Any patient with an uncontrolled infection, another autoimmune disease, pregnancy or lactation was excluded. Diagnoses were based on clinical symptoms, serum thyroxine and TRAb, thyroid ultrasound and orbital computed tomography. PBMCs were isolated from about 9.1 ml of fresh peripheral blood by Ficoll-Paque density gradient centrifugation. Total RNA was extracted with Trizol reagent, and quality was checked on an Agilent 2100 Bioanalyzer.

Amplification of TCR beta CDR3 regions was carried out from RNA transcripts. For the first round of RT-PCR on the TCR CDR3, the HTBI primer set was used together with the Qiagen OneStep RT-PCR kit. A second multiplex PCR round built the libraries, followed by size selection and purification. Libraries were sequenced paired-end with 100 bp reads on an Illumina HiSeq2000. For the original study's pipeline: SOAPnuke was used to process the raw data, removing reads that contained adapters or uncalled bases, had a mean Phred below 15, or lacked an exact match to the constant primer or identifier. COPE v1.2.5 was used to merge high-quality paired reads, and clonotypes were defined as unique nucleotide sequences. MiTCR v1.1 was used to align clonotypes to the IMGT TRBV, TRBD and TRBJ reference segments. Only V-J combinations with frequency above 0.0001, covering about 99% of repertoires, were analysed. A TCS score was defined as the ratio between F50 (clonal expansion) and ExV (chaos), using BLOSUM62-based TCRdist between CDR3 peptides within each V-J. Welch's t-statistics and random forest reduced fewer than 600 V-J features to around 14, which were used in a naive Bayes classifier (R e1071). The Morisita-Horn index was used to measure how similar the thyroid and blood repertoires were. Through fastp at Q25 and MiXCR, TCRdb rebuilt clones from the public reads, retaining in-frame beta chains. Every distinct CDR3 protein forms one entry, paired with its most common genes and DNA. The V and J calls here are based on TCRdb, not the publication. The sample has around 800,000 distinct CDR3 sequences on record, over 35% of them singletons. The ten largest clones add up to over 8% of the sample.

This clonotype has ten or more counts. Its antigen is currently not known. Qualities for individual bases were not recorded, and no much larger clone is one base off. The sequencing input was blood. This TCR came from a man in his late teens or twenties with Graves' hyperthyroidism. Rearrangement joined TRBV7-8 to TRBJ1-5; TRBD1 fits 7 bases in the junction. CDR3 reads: CASSPLNTGVWDQPQHF. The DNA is TGTGCCAGCAGCCCCCTAAATACAGGGGTGTGGGATCAGCCCCAGCATTTT.